The clone carrying this T cell receptor beta chain was observed once. This entry belongs to a study of blood T cell repertoires in COVID-19. For the study at large: Sources were T cells, B-cell-depleted T cells, or PBMCs; the material itself was cDNA or gDNA.

Original analysis: Estimation of nucleated cell counts was performed using reference gene primer amplification. The repertoire was sequenced with immunoSEQ multiplex PCR; TCRdb's copy has only in-frame clones and lacks some. The DNA was the basis for D and trimming; V, J and clone size are from that table. The sample lists about 120,000 clones, 70% to 85% occurring once. This sequence originates from a woman aged 70 to 79 with acute or convalescent COVID-19. Sequenced input: peripheral blood.

CDR3 nucleotide sequence: TGCAGCGTTGGTGCGGGCATTCAGTACTTC. Its protein is CSVGAGIQYF. The V gene is TRBV29-1, the J gene TRBJ2-4; possibly TRBD2 for D (5 bases). Germline assignment: CDR1 SQVTM and CDR2 ANQGSEA. Between the trimmed V and J ends, which lost 4 bases and 9 bases, there was a span of 7 bases. CDR3 length: 10 amino acids.